The 10 T cell receptor beta chains below come from one sample, sequenced in a study of response to subunit inactivated influenza vaccine (dated by TCRdb to 2016 to 2019). Libraries were prepared through RT-PCR. Sequencing used an Illumina HiSeq 2500. The public reads were reprocessed in TCRdb via fastp at Q25 and MiXCR, keeping in-frame beta chains. CDR3 protein duplicates are merged, each entry listing the most common genes and DNA. The sample records about 530,000 distinct CDR3 sequences, 12% of which are singletons. Of the sample, 10% is held by the ten largest clones. Source: PBMCs from blood, taken on the day of vaccination. The source is a man aged 50 to 59 who received an inactivated influenza vaccine. Donor details come from another sample of the same person, matched by shared clones.

The V gene is TRBV19, the J gene TRBJ1-2, with TRBD1 as a possible D gene (6 bases). The length of the CDR3 is 12 residues. Germline V gene data show CDR1 as LNHDA and CDR2 as SQIVND (reference sequence). Trimming took 5 bases from V and 7 from J, leaving 11 bases between them. CDR3 bases: TGTGCCAGTAGTCGAGGGGGTCGTGGCTACACCTTC. Amino acids: CASSRGGRGYTF.

The chain links TRBV7-2 to TRBJ2-5; maybe TRBD1 (6 bases). The ends were cut back, 4 bases at V and 4 bases at J, with 10 bases in the middle. The CDR3 covers 13 residues. The germline gives CDR1 SGHTA, CDR2 FQGNSA. The CDR3 spells CASSYGQLETQYF. CDR3 nucleotide sequence: TGTGCCAGCAGCTATGGACAGTTAGAGACCCAGTACTTC.

The CDR3 bases are TGTGCCTCCACCCCAGTCCCGGGACAGGGACCCATATCGAACACCGGGGAGCTGTTTTTT. It codes for CASTPVPGQGPISNTGELFF. V gene TRBV3-1 combines with J gene TRBJ2-2; TRBD1 agrees at 9 bases. The V segment lost 11 bases and the J segment 0 bases; nucleotides outside the gene matches: 22. The germline V gene encodes CDR1 LGHDT and CDR2 YNNKEL (reference sequence). The CDR3 consists of 20 residues.

Ten or more counts support this clonotype. The chain combines TRBV7-8 with TRBJ1-6, with 9 bases that match TRBD1. CDR3 length equals 15 residues. The J segment lost 8 bases and the V segment lost 4 bases, leaving 6 bases of the junction unmatched. CDR1 is SGHVS and CDR2 is FQNEAQ in the germline V gene. CDR3 in amino acids: CASSWRRTGDSPLHF. The CDR3 DNA reads as TGTGCCAGCAGCTGGAGGAGGACAGGGGATTCACCCCTCCACTTT. Together with reference TRBV7-8 and TRBJ1-6, the CDR3 gives the full variable domain: GAGVSQSPRYKVAKRGQDVALRCDPISGHVSLFWYQQALGQGPEFLTYFQNEAQLDKSGLPSDRFFAERPEGSVSTLKIQRTQQEDSAVYLCASSWRRTGDSPLHFGNGTRLTVT.

In nucleotides, the CDR3 is TGCGCCAGCGCAGGACAGGGCTCCCCGTACAATGAGCAGTTCTTC. Residues: CASAGQGSPYNEQFF. V and J are TRBV4-3 and TRBJ2-1, with 8 bases aligning to TRBD1. J lost 4 bases, V lost 8 bases, and 10 bases had no gene match. The germline CDR1 and CDR2 sequences are LGHNA and YSLEER. There are 15 residues in the CDR3.

This clonotype was seen only a few times. The chain carries TRBV6-1 and TRBJ2-7; a weak D match, TRBD1 (5 bases). The CDR3 covers 11 residues. V lost 7 bases and J lost 1, with 5 bases in between. Germline lookup yields CDR1 MNHNS and CDR2 SASEGT. The CDR3 region is CASKGSYEQYF. For the CDR3, the DNA is TGTGCCAGCAAGGGGTCCTACGAGCAGTACTTC.

This clonotype was observed many times. This chain connects TRBV12-3 or TRBV12-4 to TRBJ1-1; D remains ambiguous. The CDR3 extends over 16 amino acids. V was shortened by 2 bases and J by 1 base, with 14 bases between the two germline ends. CDR3 in DNA: TGTGCCAGCAGTTTATCTTCCTGGATAGAGAACACTGAAGCTTTCTTT. Translated, it gives CASSLSSWIENTEAFF.

This clonotype was recorded many times. This rearrangement joins TRBV3-1 to TRBJ2-1, with TRBD2 matching 13 bases. Trimming at V came to 1 base and at J to 7 bases, leaving 4 bases not matched to a gene. This CDR3 is built from 16 residues. From germline, CDR1 is LGHDT and CDR2 YNNKEL (reference sequence). The CDR3 sequence is CASSQGLAGGGNEQFF. CDR3 in DNA: TGTGCCAGCAGCCAAGGACTAGCGGGGGGAGGGAATGAGCAGTTCTTC.

Note on this clonotype: This clone may be a read error of a much larger clone one base away. The rearrangement uses TRBV12-3 or TRBV12-4 and TRBJ2-3, with D unclear. Trimming took 6 bases from V and 4 from J, leaving 23 bases between them. CDR3 length: 17 amino acids. CDR3: CASSLRRWLSLADTQYF. The DNA of the CDR3 is TGTGCCAGCAGCCTCCGCCGGTGGCTATCGTTGGCAGATACGCAGTATTTT.

This clonotype was seen more than once but under ten times. The J gene is TRBJ1-2, the V gene TRBV5-1; possibly TRBD1 for D (5 bases). Germline V lookup: CDR1 SGHRS, CDR2 YFSETQ. CDR3 size: 15 residues. V was trimmed by 4 bases and J by 5 bases, leaving 18 bases between them. CDR3: CASSPRRGSGYGYTF. The CDR3 DNA sequence: TGCGCCAGCAGCCCCCGTCGGGGCAGTGGGTATGGCTACACCTTC.